Detailed here is one TCR beta chain. The V gene lost 2 bases and the J gene lost 4 bases, with 17 bases spanning the gap. The V gene's germline CDR1 is MDHEN and CDR2 SYDVKM. CDR3 length: 17 residues. Sequencing was performed with immunoSEQ multiplex PCR; in TCRdb, only in-frame clones are kept and a portion is missing. The sample contains 2 million to 2.5 million clones, about 95% of which appear only once. The sample originates from a study of shared clonotypes between healthy human individuals. Positive CCR7 selection of CD45RO-negative cells yielded the naive CD8 cells, and terminally differentiated effector memory CD45RA+ cells were excluded.

This receptor was identified in a young man in good health. This chain connects TRBV28 to TRBJ2-2, with D perhaps TRBD1 (7 bases). What was sequenced was naive CD8+ T cells sorted from blood. CDR3 protein: CASSLGGGGVVTGELFF. The DNA for the CDR3 is TGTGCCAGCAGTTTAGGAGGGGGCGGCGTCGTCACCGGGGAGCTGTTTTTT. Supplemented by reference TRBV28 and TRBJ2-2, the full variable domain reads DVKVTQSSRYLVKRTGEKVFLECVQDMDHENMFWYRQDPGLGLRLIYFSYDVKMKEKGDIPEGYSVSREKKERFSLILESASTNQTSMYLCASSLGGGGVVTGELFFGEGSRLTVL.